The 15 T cell receptor beta chains below come from one sample, sequenced in a study of OX40 agonist ivuxolimab in advanced cancers. Using immunoSEQ multiplex PCR, the repertoire was profiled, and TCRdb retains in-frame clones only, with some absent. In the table there are 75,000 to 95,000 clones, around 86% of which are singletons. This material consisted of CD4+ or CD8+ T cells sorted from blood, taken in a trial of the OX40 agonist ivuxolimab. Receptors originate from an adult with an advanced solid tumor such as melanoma, head and neck, liver or kidney cancer.

The chain employs TRBV7-2 and TRBJ1-6; the D gene is possibly TRBD1 (5 bases). In germline, CDR1 is SGHTA, CDR2 FQGNSA. This CDR3 is 17 amino acids long. V lost 1 base, J lost 9 bases, and 19 bases lay in between. CDR3 loop: CASSLVSTGLVVSPLHF. DNA of the CDR3: TGTGCCAGCAGCTTAGTTAGTACAGGTCTTGTTGTTTCACCCCTCCACTTT.

The chain couples TRBV19 to TRBJ2-2, with TRBD2 as a possible D gene (7 bases). The CDR3 is made up of 17 amino acids. V was shortened by 7 bases and J by 6 bases, with 24 bases between the two germline ends. Germline assignment: CDR1 LNHDA and CDR2 SQIVND (reference sequence). CDR3 sequence: CASTSSGGQTKPGELFF. CDR3 coding DNA: TGTGCCAGTACCTCATCCGGGGGGCAGACGAAGCCCGGGGAGCTGTTTTTT.

A few counts support this clone. The J gene is TRBJ1-5, the V gene TRBV19, with 7 bases matching TRBD1. The CDR3 is 15 amino acids. V lost 3 bases to trimming and J lost 2 bases; unmatched junction nucleotides: 4. CDR1 is LNHDA and CDR2 is SQIVND in the germline V gene (reference sequence). The DNA of the CDR3 is TGTGCCAGTAGTATTACCGGGACAGGCAATCAGCCCCAGCATTTT. Protein sequence: CASSITGTGNQPQHF.

The chain has TRBV7-2 and TRBJ1-5; tentatively, D is TRBD1 (6 bases). The germline V and J ends were trimmed by 3 bases and 5 bases, with 14 bases remaining between them. Per germline, CDR1 SGHTA and CDR2 FQGNSA. This CDR3 region has 15 residues. The CDR3 DNA sequence: TGTGCCAGCAGCTTCGTCAGGGGCACGGATCAGCCCCAGCATTTT. This codes for CASSFVRGTDQPQHF.

This chain uses TRBV6-5 with TRBJ2-1, with 11 bases matching TRBD2. Germline V CDR1 and CDR2: MNHEY, SVGAGI. Germline trimming cut 4 bases from V and 7 bases from J; bases unmatched to any gene: 6. This CDR3 is built from 15 residues. CDR3 DNA: TGTGCCAGCAGTTTGGGTAGCGGGAGGGCGAATGAGCAGTTCTTC. As protein: CASSLGSGRANEQFF.

The CDR3 bases are TGTGCCAGCAGCTTATTGGGCACAGATACGCAGTATTTT. Its protein product is CASSLLGTDTQYF. This chain joins TRBV11-2 and TRBJ2-3, with D unresolved. The CDR3 spans 13 residues. V lost 2 bases and J 1 base, leaving 4 bases between the germline ends. Per germline, CDR1 SGHAT and CDR2 FQNNGV.

The chain links TRBV6-5 to TRBJ2-5; D is undetermined. Germline CDR1 is MNHEY and CDR2 is SVGAGI. CDR3 length: 15 amino acids. Trimming pared 8 bases from V and 1 base from J, leaving 17 bases between. The CDR3 loop reads CASVKVTASQETQYF. The CDR3 DNA is TGTGCCAGCGTAAAGGTCACGGCATCCCAAGAGACCCAGTACTTC.

The rearrangement links TRBV4-1 to TRBJ1-1; TRBD1 agrees at 8 bases. The V gene end was trimmed by 8 bases and the J gene end by 0 bases; junction bases not matched to a gene: 8. Germline V gives CDR1 MGHRA, CDR2 YSYEKL. The CDR3 is 15 residues long. CDR3 in DNA: TGCGCCAGCGACAGGGGAAACTCCGTGAACACTGAAGCTTTCTTT. The encoded protein is CASDRGNSVNTEAFF.

The CDR3: CASSVGDPTDTQYF. The DNA of the CDR3 is TGTGCCAGCAGCGTAGGCGACCCCACAGATACGCAGTATTTT. This chain links TRBV9 with TRBJ2-3; D uncertain. CDR1 and CDR2 (germline): SGDLS, YYNGEE. The CDR3 spans 14 residues. Trimming cost V 0 bases and J 2 bases, with 7 bases left between them.

The chain has TRBV29-1 and TRBJ1-1; D unclear. V was clipped by 6 bases and J by 0 bases, with 11 bases between them. Germline V gene lookup returns CDR1 SQVTM and CDR2 ANQGSEA. CDR3 length: 13 residues. This CDR3 is CSVWGGLNTEAFF. The CDR3 region has the DNA TGCAGCGTCTGGGGAGGGCTGAACACTGAAGCTTTCTTT.

The rearrangement uses TRBV5-1 and TRBJ1-2; maybe TRBD1 (5 bases). The V end lost 1 base, the J end lost 4 bases, and 11 bases lay between the germline ends. Germline CDR1 and CDR2: SGHRS and YFSETQ. The CDR3 consists of 14 residues. CDR3 in DNA: TGCGCCAGCAGCTTGAGGCTTCAGGGCTATGGCTACACCTTC. Residues: CASSLRLQGYGYTF.

This chain links TRBV2 with TRBJ1-4, with D tentatively TRBD1 (6 bases). Germline CDR1 and CDR2: SNHLY and FYNNEI. The V end was cut by 7 bases, the J end by 7 bases, with 10 bases between. This CDR3 contains 12 residues. The CDR3 coding sequence is TGTGCCAGCAAGGGGGAAGGTGAAAAACTGTTTTTT. Its translation: CASKGEGEKLFF.

This chain uses TRBV19 with TRBJ1-5; D gene ambiguous. Per the germline V gene, CDR1 is LNHDA and CDR2 is SQIVND (reference sequence). This CDR3 is built from 17 residues. Trimming removed 8 bases at V and 4 bases at J, with 24 bases between. This CDR3 is CASELLGGSNINQPQHF. Written as DNA, the CDR3 is TGTGCCAGTGAACTCCTAGGAGGCAGTAACATAAATCAGCCCCAGCATTTT.

The chain couples TRBV30 to TRBJ1-1, with 7 positions matching TRBD1. The germline gives CDR1 GTSNPN, CDR2 SVGIG (reference sequence). This CDR3 has 12 residues. The trim removed 6 bases at V and 4 bases at J, leaving 5 bases unmatched. CDR3 bases: TGTGCCTGCGACAGGGTGGGCACTGAAGCTTTCTTT. Translating it yields CACDRVGTEAFF.

This chain connects TRBV27 to TRBJ1-6, with D tentatively TRBD1 (5 bases). Germline assignment: CDR1 MNHEY and CDR2 SMNVEV (reference sequence). The CDR3 covers 13 residues. Trimming removed 5 bases at V and 7 bases at J, with 9 bases between. CDR3 nucleotides: TGTGCCAGCAGTGGAAGACAGAATTCACCCCTCCACTTT. The encoded protein is CASSGRQNSPLHF.